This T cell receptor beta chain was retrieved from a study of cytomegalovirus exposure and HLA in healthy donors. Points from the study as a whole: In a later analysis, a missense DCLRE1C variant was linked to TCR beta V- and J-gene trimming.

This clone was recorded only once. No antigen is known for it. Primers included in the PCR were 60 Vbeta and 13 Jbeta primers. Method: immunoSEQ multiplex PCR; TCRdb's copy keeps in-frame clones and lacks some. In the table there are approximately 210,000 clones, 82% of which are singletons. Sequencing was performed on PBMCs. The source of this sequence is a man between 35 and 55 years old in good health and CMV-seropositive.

Here the CDR3 reads CSVEQGGEKLFF. Written as DNA, the CDR3 is TGCAGCGTTGAACAGGGGGGCGAAAAACTGTTTTTT. This chain connects TRBV29-1 to TRBJ1-4; 7 bases are a match to TRBD1. Per germline, CDR1 SQVTM and CDR2 ANQGSEA. The CDR3 spans 12 residues. The trim removed 2 bases at V and 8 bases at J, leaving 2 bases unmatched.